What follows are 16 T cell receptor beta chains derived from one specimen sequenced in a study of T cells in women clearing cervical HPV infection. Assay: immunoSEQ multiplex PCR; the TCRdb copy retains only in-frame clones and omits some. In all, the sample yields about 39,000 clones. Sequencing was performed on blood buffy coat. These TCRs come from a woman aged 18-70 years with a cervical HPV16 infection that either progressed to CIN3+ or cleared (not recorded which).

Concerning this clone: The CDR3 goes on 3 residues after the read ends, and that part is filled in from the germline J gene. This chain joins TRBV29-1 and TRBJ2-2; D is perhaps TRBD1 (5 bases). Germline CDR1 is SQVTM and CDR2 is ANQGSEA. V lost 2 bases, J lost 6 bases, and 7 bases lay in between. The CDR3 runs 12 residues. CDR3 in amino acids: CSVEWGPGELFF. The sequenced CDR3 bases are TGCAGCGTTGAATGGGGCCCCGGGGAG.

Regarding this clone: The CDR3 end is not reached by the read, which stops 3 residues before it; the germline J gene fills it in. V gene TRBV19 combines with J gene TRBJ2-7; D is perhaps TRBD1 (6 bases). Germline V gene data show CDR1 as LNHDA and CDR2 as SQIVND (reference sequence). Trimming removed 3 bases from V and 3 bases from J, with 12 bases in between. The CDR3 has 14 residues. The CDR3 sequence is CASSMRQGFYEQYF. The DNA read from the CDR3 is TGTGCCAGTAGTATGAGGCAGGGGTTCTACGAG. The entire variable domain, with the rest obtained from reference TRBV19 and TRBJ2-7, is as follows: DGGITQSPKYLFRKEGQNVTLSCEQNLNHDAMYWYRQDPGQGLRLIYYSQIVNDFQKGDIAEGYSVSREKKESFPLTVTSAQKNPTAFYLCASSMRQGFYEQYFGPGTRLTVT.

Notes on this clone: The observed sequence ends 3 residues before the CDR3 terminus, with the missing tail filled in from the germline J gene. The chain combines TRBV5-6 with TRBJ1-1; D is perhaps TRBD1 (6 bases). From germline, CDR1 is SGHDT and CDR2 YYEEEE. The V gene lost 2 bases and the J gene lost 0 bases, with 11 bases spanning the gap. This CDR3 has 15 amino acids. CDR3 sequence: CASSFRDTMNTEAFF. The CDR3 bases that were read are TGTGCCAGCAGCTTCCGGGACACGATGAACACTGAA. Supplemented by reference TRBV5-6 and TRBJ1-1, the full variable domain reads DAGVTQSPTHLIKTRGQQVTLRCSPKSGHDTVSWYQQALGQGPQFIFQYYEEEERQRGNFPDRFSGHQFPNYSSELNVNALLLGDSALYLCASSFRDTMNTEAFFGQGTRLTVV.

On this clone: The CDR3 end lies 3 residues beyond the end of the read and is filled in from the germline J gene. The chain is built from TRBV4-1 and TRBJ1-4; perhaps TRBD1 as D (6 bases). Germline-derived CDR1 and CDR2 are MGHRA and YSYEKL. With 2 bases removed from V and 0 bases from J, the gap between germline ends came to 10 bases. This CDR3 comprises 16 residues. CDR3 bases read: TGCGCCAGCAGCCAACCGGCAGGGGCAACTAATGAAAAA. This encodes CASSQPAGATNEK. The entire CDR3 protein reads CASSQPAGATNEKLFF.

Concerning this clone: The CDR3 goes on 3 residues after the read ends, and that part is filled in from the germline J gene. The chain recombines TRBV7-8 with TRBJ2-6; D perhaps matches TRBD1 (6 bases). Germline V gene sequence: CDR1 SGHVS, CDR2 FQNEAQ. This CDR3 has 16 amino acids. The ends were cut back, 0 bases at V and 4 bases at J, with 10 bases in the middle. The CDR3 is CASSLAGASGANVLTF. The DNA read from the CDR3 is TGTGCCAGCAGCTTAGCGGGGGCTAGCGGGGCCAACGTC. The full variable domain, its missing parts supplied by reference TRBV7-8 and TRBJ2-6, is GAGVSQSPRYKVAKRGQDVALRCDPISGHVSLFWYQQALGQGPEFLTYFQNEAQLDKSGLPSDRFFAERPEGSVSTLKIQRTQQEDSAVYLCASSLAGASGANVLTFGAGSRLTVL.

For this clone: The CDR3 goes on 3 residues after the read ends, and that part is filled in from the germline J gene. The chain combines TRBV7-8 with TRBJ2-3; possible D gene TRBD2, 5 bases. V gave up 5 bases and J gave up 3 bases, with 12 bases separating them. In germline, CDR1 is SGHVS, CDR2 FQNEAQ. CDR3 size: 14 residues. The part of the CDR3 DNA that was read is TGTGCCAGCAGCGCCCCCCCGGGGACAGATACG. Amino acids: CASSAPPGTDT. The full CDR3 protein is CASSAPPGTDTQYF. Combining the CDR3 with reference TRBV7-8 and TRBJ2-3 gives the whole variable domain GAGVSQSPRYKVAKRGQDVALRCDPISGHVSLFWYQQALGQGPEFLTYFQNEAQLDKSGLPSDRFFAERPEGSVSTLKIQRTQQEDSAVYLCASSAPPGTDTQYFGPGTRLTVL.

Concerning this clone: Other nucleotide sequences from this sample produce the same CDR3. The sequenced CDR3 bases are TGTGCCAGCAAGACTGACCAAGAGACC. Protein sequence: CASKTDQET. The full-length CDR3 reads as CASKTDQETQYF. The chain has TRBV2 and TRBJ2-5; no definite D call. Read data end 3 residues before the CDR3 end; the end is taken from the germline J gene. Germline V CDR1 and CDR2: SNHLY, FYNNEI. Trimming shortened V by 7 bases and J by 0 bases, and 6 bases separated the two germline ends. There are 12 residues in the CDR3.

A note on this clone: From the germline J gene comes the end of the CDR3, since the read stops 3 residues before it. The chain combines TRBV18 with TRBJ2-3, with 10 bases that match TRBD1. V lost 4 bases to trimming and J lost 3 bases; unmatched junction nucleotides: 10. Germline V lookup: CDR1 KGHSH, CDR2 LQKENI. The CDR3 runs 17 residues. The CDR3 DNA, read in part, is TGTGCCAGCTCACGGAGATCGGGACAGGGGAATACAGATACG. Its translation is CASSRRSGQGNTDT. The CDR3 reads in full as CASSRRSGQGNTDTQYF.

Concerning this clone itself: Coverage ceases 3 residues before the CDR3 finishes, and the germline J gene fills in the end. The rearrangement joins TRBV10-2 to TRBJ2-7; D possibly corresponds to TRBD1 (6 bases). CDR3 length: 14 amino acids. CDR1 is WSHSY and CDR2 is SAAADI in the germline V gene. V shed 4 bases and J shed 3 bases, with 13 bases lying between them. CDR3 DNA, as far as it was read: TGCGCCAGCAGTGGGCGGACAGCCAACTACGAG. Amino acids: CASSGRTANYE. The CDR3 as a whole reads CASSGRTANYEQYF.

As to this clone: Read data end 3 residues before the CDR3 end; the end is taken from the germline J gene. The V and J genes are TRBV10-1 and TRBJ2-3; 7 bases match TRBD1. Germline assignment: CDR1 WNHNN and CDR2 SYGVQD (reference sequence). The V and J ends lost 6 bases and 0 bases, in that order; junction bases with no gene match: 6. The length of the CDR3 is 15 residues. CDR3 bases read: TGCGCCAGCAGCCCCGGGACAGCTAGCACAGATACG. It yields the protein CASSPGTASTDT. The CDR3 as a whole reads CASSPGTASTDTQYF.

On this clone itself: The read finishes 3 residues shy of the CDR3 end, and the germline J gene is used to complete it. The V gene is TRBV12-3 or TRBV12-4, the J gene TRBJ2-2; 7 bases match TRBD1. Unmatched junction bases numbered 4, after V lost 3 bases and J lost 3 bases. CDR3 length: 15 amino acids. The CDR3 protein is CASSFRQGHTGELFF. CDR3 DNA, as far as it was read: TGTGCCAGCAGTTTCCGACAGGGACACACCGGGGAG.

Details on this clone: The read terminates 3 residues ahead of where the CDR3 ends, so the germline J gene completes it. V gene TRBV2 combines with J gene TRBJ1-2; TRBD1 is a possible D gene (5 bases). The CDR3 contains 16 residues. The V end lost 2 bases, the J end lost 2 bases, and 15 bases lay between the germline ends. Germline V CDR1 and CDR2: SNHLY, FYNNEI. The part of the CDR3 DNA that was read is TGTGCCAGCAGTGAATCCAGGGTGGGCCTAAACTATGGC. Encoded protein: CASSESRVGLNYG. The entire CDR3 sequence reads CASSESRVGLNYGYTF.

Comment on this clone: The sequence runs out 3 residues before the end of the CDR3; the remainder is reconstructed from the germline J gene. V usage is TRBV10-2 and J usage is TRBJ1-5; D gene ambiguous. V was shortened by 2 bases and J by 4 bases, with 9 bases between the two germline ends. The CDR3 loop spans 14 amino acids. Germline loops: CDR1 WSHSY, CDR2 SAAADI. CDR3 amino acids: CASSERVGNQPQHF. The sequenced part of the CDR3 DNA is TGCGCCAGCAGTGAGAGGGTAGGAAATCAGCCC.

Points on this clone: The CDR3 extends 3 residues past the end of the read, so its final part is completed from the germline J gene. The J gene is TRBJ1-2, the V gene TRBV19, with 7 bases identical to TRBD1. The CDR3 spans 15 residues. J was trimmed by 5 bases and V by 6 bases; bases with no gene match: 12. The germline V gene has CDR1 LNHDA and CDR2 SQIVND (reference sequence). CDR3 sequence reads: CASSKTGVKGYGYTF. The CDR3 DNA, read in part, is TGTGCCAGTAGCAAAACAGGGGTGAAGGGTTATGGC.

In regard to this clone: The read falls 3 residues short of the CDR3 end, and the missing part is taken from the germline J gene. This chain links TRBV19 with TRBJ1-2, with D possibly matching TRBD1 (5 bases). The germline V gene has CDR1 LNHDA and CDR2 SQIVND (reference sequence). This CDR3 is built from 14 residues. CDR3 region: CASTPLGTAGSYTF. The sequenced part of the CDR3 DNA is TGTGCCAGTACTCCACTTGGGACCGCGGGGAGC.

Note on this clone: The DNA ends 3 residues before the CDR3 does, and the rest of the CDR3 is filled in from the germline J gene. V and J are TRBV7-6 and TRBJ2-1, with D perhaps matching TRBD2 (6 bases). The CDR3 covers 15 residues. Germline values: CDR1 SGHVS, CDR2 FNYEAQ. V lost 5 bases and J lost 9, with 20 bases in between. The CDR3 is CASSPEGTLRGEQFF. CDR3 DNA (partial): TGTGCCAGCAGCCCTGAGGGGACTCTTCGGGGTGAG.